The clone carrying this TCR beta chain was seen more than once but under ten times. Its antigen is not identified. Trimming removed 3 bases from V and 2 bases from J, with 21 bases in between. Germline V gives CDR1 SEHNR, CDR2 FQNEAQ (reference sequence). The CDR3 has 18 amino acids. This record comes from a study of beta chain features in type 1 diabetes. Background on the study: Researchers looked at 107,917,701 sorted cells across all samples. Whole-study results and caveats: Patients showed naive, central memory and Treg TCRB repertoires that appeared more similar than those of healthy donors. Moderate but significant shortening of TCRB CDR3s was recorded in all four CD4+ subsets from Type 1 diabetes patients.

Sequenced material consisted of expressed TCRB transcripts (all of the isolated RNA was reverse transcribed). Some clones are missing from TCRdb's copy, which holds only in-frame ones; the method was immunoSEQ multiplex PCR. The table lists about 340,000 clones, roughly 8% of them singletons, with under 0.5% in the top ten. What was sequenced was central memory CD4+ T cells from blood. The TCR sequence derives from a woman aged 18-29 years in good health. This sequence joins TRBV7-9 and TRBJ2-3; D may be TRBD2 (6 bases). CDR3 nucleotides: TGTGCCAGCAGCTTTGGGACCCGACTAGTCTTGGTCACAGATACGCAGTATTTT. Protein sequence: CASSFGTRLVLVTDTQYF.